The present TCR beta chain was sequenced within a study of T cell responses to AZD1222 COVID-19 vaccine. Sequencing was performed with immunoSEQ multiplex PCR; in TCRdb, only in-frame clones are kept and a portion is missing. The sample lists about 150,000 clones, 94% occurring once. Whole-study results and caveats: Donors were mostly white British, more females; clonal diversity possibly underestimated. Dominant CD4 TCR responses targeted spike regions 160-218 and 743-854. Among AZD1222 vaccinees, only 5 to 7 were seropositive at baseline.

This clone appeared a few times. Its antigen is as yet unknown. Germline CDR1 MDHEN, CDR2 SYDVKM. V was pared by 6 bases and J by 4 bases, with 23 bases between. CDR3 size: 17 residues. Sequencing was performed on peripheral blood, taken on day 0 of AZD1222 vaccination. The source of this sequence is an adult in good health. The chain carries TRBV28 and TRBJ2-3; D possibly matches TRBD1 or TRBD2 (6 bases each). CDR3 nucleotides: TGTGCCAGCAGAGTTTCCTTGACCACGGGGGCAGCAGATACGCAGTATTTT. Residues: CASRVSLTTGAADTQYF.